Listed below are T cell receptor beta chains from one sample, sequenced in a study of blood T cell repertoires in COVID-19. Generated by immunoSEQ multiplex PCR, the TCRdb table keeps only in-frame clones and is missing some. The top ten clones hold 3% of a sample with 250,000 to 350,000 clones, more than 80% of them seen once. Sequences were obtained from peripheral blood. The receptors were sampled from a woman aged 30 to 39 with active or convalescent COVID-19. Both conserved end residues are part of each CDR3. Each record gives: V gene, J gene, D gene, clone size, CDR3 DNA, CDR3 protein. D genes are given only for firm matches. Size values are once, few and many counts, or a class for expanded clones, and some rows have none.

>TRBV2|TRBJ1-1|-|-
TGTGCCAACTCACAGGAGGAGGGCACTGAAGCTTTCTTT
CANSQEEGTEAFF
>TRBV30|TRBJ1-1|TRBD1|few
TGTGCCTGGGACAGGGGCGGCCCCACTGAAGCTTTCTTT
CAWDRGGPTEAFF
>TRBV7-2|TRBJ2-5|TRBD1|-
TGTGCCAGCAACGAAAAAGGGGGCACCCAGTACTTC
CASNEKGGTQYF
>TRBV29-1|TRBJ2-1|-|-
TGCAGCGTCGGTACGGGGGGCGGGTCAGAGCAGTTCTTC
CSVGTGGGSEQFF
>TRBV5-1|TRBJ1-1|-|-
TGCGCCAGCCGCGGACAGTTGAACACTGAAGCTTTCTTT
CASRGQLNTEAFF
>TRBV7-8|TRBJ2-1|TRBD2|-
TGTGCCAGCAGTCTAGCGGAGAGCTCCTACAATGAGCAGTTCTTC
CASSLAESSYNEQFF
>TRBV24-1|TRBJ2-3|TRBD2|-
TGTGCCACCAGTGATTCCCTTGCGGGGGGGCCACGGACGCAGTATTTT
CATSDSLAGGPRTQYF
>TRBV5-6|TRBJ1-2|TRBD1|-
TGTGCCAGCAACCGACAGGGGGCGCGTGGCTACACCTTC
CASNRQGARGYTF
>TRBV4-2|TRBJ2-3|-|-
TGTGCCAGCAGCCCCAACGCGGGAACAGATACGCAGTATTTT
CASSPNAGTDTQYF
>TRBV4-1|TRBJ1-5|-|-
TGCGCCAGCAGCGACGAGGACAGAGTCAATCAGCCCCAGCATTTT
CASSDEDRVNQPQHF
>TRBV5-1|TRBJ2-7|TRBD1|few
TGCGCCAGCAGCCCGGACGAGGACAGGGCCAGTTCCTACGAGCAGTACTTC
CASSPDEDRASSYEQYF
>TRBV12-5|TRBJ1-1|-|-
TGTGCTAGTGGTTTTGAGGTGAACACTGAAGCTTTCTTT
CASGFEVNTEAFF
>TRBV6-5|TRBJ1-2|-|-
TGTGCCAGCAGGTCTCCTATAACCGCCCGGGATAGCTACACCTTC
CASRSPITARDSYTF
>TRBV5-6|TRBJ1-3|-|-
TGTGCCAGCAGCTTCGGTTCCTCTGGAAACACCATATATTTT
CASSFGSSGNTIYF
>TRBV9|TRBJ2-7|-|-
TGTGCCAGCAGCGTGATTAAGGATGGCAGGGTCTACGAGCAGTACTTC
CASSVIKDGRVYEQYF
>TRBV11-2|TRBJ1-3|TRBD1|once
TGTGCCAGCACCCGACAGGGGACTGGAAACACCATATATTTT
CASTRQGTGNTIYF
>TRBV18|TRBJ1-4|-|-
TGTGCCAGCCAGACGGACACAGGACCAACTAATGAAAAACTGTTTTTT
CASQTDTGPTNEKLFF
>TRBV6-5|TRBJ2-7|-|-
TGTGCCAGGGGGGAGGGGGGCGCTTCCTACGAGCAGTACTTC
CARGEGGASYEQYF
>TRBV2|TRBJ1-1|-|few
TGTGCCAGCAGTGAACCAGGGTACACTGAAGCTTTCTTT
CASSEPGYTEAFF
>TRBV6-6|TRBJ2-7|-|-
TGTGCCAGCAGTTACCCCATTGGAGGGTTAAGAGACGAGCAGTACTTC
CASSYPIGGLRDEQYF
>TRBV5-1|TRBJ2-6|TRBD2|-
TGCGCCAGCAGCTCCCGACTAGCGTCCTTCTCTGGGGCCAACGTCCTGACTTTC
CASSSRLASFSGANVLTF
>TRBV5-3|TRBJ1-3|TRBD1|-
TGTGCCAGAAGAGGAACTGGTTCGCACGAGGCAGGGGGAGCCCGAGGTTCCTCTGGAAACACCATATATTTT
CARRGTGSHEAGGARGSSGNTIYF
>TRBV4-1|TRBJ2-7|TRBD1|-
TGCGCCAGCAGCCAAGCCGCCCGGGACAGAGCCTACGAGCAGTACTTC
CASSQAARDRAYEQYF
>TRBV11-2|TRBJ1-1|TRBD1|-
TGTGCCAGCAGCTCGTACAGGGGACAGAACACTGAAGCTTTCTTT
CASSSYRGQNTEAFF
>TRBV10-2|TRBJ2-2|-|-
TGCGCCAGCCTCAGACAGGCGAACACCGGGGAGCTGTTTTTT
CASLRQANTGELFF
>TRBV3-1/TRBV3-2|TRBJ1-3|-|-
TGTGCCAGCACCCTGAGGGGGGGTGCATCTGGAAACACCATATATTTT
CASTLRGGASGNTIYF
>TRBV28|TRBJ1-1|TRBD1|-
TGTGCCAGCAGTTTAGCCACCCCGGGACAGATGAACACTGAAGCTTTCTTT
CASSLATPGQMNTEAFF
>TRBV30|TRBJ1-6|TRBD1|-
TGTGCCTGGGAAACAGGGGTTAAGAGTTCACCCCTCCACTTT
CAWETGVKSSPLHF
>TRBV3-1/TRBV3-2|TRBJ2-7|TRBD2|-
TGTGCCAGCATGCGACTAGCGGACTACGAGCAGTACTTC
CASMRLADYEQYF
>TRBV7-8|TRBJ2-7|-|once
TGTGCCAGCAGCTTAGCCTCTATACAGGGAAACGAGCAGTACTTC
CASSLASIQGNEQYF
>TRBV18|TRBJ2-2|-|-
TGTGCCAGCTCACCACCGTTCGGGGGGCGGTCCACCGGGGAGCTGTTTTTT
CASSPPFGGRSTGELFF
>TRBV5-6|TRBJ2-3|-|-
TGTGCCAGCAGATTGGCGCGGGGGCCAATCACAGATACGCAGTATTTT
CASRLARGPITDTQYF
>TRBV7-3|TRBJ1-1|-|-
TGTGCCAGCAGCTTTGGCAGGAAGGATACTGAAGCTTTCTTT
CASSFGRKDTEAFF
>TRBV2|TRBJ2-2|TRBD1|-
TGTGCCAGCAGTGACCCGGGACAGAGCACCGGGGAGCTGTTTTTT
CASSDPGQSTGELFF
>TRBV30|TRBJ1-4|-|-
TGTGCCTGGAGCGTCCCTACAGGGACTAATGAAAAACTGTTTTTT
CAWSVPTGTNEKLFF
>TRBV13|TRBJ2-7|TRBD1|-
TGTGCCAGCAGCCCTGGGACAGGGACCTACGAGCAGTACTTC
CASSPGTGTYEQYF
>TRBV4-2|TRBJ1-2|-|-
TGTGCCACCTTTAGTGGCAGGCTTGTCTATGGCTACACCTTC
CATFSGRLVYGYTF
>TRBV6-5|TRBJ2-7|TRBD1|few
TGTGCCAGCAGTAGGACAGGGGTCGAGCAGTACTTC
CASSRTGVEQYF
>TRBV30|TRBJ2-7|-|-
TGTGCCTGGAGTTACCTCGGCAGGAGGGGTTCCTACGAGCAGTACTTC
CAWSYLGRRGSYEQYF
>TRBV7-2|TRBJ2-6|TRBD1|-
TGTGCCAGCACCCGGGACAGATCTGGGGCCAACGTCCTGACTTTC
CASTRDRSGANVLTF
>TRBV7-2|TRBJ1-2|-|-
TGTGCCAGCAGCCTAAGTGGGCAGGGCTATGGCTACACCTTC
CASSLSGQGYGYTF
>TRBV24-1|TRBJ2-1|-|-
TGTGCCGCGGCGACTAGGGCAGGCAATGAGCAGTTCTTC
CAAATRAGNEQFF
>TRBV15|TRBJ2-3|TRBD1|-
TGTGCCACCAGCAGAGGGTCGGGACAGGCTATACCGCCATTT
CATSRGSGQAIPPF
>TRBV5-3|TRBJ1-2|-|-
TGTGCCAGAAGCTTGGCTGTCCAGGGCCCAAACTATGGCTACACCTTC
CARSLAVQGPNYGYTF
>TRBV7-6|TRBJ2-7|TRBD2|once
TGTGCCAGCAGCCCTACTAGCGGGGGGGCCTGGGAGCAGTACTTC
CASSPTSGGAWEQYF
>TRBV29-1|TRBJ2-5|TRBD1|-
TGCAGCGTGAAACTCGGACAGGGGGCTGTAGAGACCCAGTACTTC
CSVKLGQGAVETQYF